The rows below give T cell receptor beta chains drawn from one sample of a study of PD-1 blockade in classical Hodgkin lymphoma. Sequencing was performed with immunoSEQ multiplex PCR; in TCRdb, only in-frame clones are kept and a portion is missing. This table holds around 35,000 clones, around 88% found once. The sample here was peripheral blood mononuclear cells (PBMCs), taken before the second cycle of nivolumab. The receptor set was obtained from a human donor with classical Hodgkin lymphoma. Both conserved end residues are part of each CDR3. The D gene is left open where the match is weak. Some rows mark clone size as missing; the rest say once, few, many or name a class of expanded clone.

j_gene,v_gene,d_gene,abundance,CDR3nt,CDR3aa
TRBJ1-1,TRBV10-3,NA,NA,TGTGCCATCAGTCTCCCGGGACAGAACACTGAAGCTTTCTTT,CAISLPGQNTEAFF
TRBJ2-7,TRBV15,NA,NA,TGTGCCACCAGCAGAGAAGCCCAAGGGGACTCCTACGAGCAGTACTTC,CATSREAQGDSYEQYF
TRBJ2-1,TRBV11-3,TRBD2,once,TGTGCCAGCAGCCCCCCCGGACTAGCGGGAGGGAATGAGCAGTTCTTC,CASSPPGLAGGNEQFF
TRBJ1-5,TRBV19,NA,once,TGTGCCAGTAGTATAGAACACCATAGCAATCAGCCCCAGCATTTT,CASSIEHHSNQPQHF
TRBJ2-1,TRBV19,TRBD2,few,TGTGCCAGTACCTCACTAGCGGCTACAACGCATGAGCAGTTCTTC,CASTSLAATTHEQFF
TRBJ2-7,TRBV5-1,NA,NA,TGCGCCAGCAGCCCGTGGGGGACGGGGGACTACGAGCAGTACTTC,CASSPWGTGDYEQYF
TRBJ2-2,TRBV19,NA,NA,TGTGCCAGTGGAGGGGGCTCCTCGAACACCGGGGAGCTGTTTTTT,CASGGGSSNTGELFF
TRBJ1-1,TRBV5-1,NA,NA,TGCGCCAGCAGCTTGGTCGGACTATTGAACACTGAAGCTTTCTTT,CASSLVGLLNTEAFF
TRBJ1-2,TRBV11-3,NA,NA,TGTGCCAGCAGCTCAAAACGGGAGGTCAACTATGGCTACACCTTC,CASSSKREVNYGYTF
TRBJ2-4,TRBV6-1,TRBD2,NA,TGTGCCAGCAGTGAACGTCTAGCGGGAGGGCTTAGGTACGAAAACATTCAGTACTTC,CASSERLAGGLRYENIQYF
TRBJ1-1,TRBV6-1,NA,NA,TGTGCCAGCAGTACAGGCGGGGCAAACACTGAAGCTTTCTTT,CASSTGGANTEAFF
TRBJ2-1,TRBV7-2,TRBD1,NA,TGTGCCAGCAGCTTCAGGGACAGGGGTGCCCCAGGGAACCGGCAGTTCTTC,CASSFRDRGAPGNRQFF
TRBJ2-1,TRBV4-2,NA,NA,TGTGCCAGCAGCCAAGGGGGTATGGCACTTTACAATGAGCAGTTCTTC,CASSQGGMALYNEQFF
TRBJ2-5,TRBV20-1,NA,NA,TGCAGTGCTGGCGGGATGGTGACCCAGTACTTC,CSAGGMVTQYF
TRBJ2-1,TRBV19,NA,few,TGTGCCAGTAGTATCAGTCCCCGGGGGCAGTTCTTC,CASSISPRGQFF
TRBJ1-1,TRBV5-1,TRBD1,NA,TGCGCCAGCAGCCTGTCCCGGGACAGGGGGACTTACATGAACACTGAAGCTTTCTTT,CASSLSRDRGTYMNTEAFF
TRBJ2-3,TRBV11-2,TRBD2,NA,TGTGCCAGCAGTACTAGCGGGAGAGGCACAGATACGCAGTATTTT,CASSTSGRGTDTQYF
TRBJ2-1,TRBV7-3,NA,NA,TGTGCCAGCAGCGTTGACTCGAGCTCCTACAATGAGCAGTTCTTC,CASSVDSSSYNEQFF
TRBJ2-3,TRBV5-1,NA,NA,TGCGCCAGCAGCTTAACCGGATTCACAGATACGCAGTATTTT,CASSLTGFTDTQYF
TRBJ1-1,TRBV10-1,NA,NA,TGCGCCAGCAGTGATGGGAAGCCGAACACTGAAGCTTTCTTT,CASSDGKPNTEAFF
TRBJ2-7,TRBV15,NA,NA,TGTGCCACCACCAGGTCTGGCGAGCAGTACTTC,CATTRSGEQYF
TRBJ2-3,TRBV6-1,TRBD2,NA,TGTGCCAGCAGTGCGGGACTAGCAGATACGCAGTATTTT,CASSAGLADTQYF
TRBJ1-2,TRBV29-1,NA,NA,TGCAGCGTTGAACGGGCGGGTTGGGGCTACACCTTC,CSVERAGWGYTF
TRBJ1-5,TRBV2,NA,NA,TGTGCCAGCAGTGAACAGGGCAGCGTCAATCAGCCCCAGCATTTT,CASSEQGSVNQPQHF
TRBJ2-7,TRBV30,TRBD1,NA,TGTGCCTGGAGTTTTAGGACAGGTAGAGACTACGAGCAGTACTTC,CAWSFRTGRDYEQYF
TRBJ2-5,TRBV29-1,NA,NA,TGCAGCGTTGAACTCGAGGGCTTGGGAGAGACCCAGTACTTC,CSVELEGLGETQYF
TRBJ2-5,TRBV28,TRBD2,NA,TGTGCCAGCAGCCCTGATCGGGGACTAGCGGGAGTGGGAGAGACCCAGTACTTC,CASSPDRGLAGVGETQYF
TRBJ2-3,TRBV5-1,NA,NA,TGCGCCAGCAGCTTGGGGGGCACAGATACGCAGTATTTT,CASSLGGTDTQYF